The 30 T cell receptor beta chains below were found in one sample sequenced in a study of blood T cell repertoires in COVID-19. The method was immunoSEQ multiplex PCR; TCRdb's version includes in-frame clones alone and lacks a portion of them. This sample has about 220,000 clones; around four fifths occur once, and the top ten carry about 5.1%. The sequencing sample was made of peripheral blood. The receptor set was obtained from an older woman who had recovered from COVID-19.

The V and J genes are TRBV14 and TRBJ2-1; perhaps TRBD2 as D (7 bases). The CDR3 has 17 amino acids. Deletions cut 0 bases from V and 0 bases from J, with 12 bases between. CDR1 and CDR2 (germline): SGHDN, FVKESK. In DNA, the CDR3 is TGTGCCAGCAGCCAAGAATGGGGGGGGGCCTCCTACAATGAGCAGTTCTTC. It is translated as CASSQEWGGASYNEQFF.

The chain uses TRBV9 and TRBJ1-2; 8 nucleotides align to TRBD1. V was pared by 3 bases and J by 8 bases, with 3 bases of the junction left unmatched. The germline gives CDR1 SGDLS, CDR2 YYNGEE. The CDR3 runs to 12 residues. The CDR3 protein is CASSATGVGYTF. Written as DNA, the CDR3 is TGTGCCAGCAGCGCGACAGGGGTGGGCTACACCTTC.

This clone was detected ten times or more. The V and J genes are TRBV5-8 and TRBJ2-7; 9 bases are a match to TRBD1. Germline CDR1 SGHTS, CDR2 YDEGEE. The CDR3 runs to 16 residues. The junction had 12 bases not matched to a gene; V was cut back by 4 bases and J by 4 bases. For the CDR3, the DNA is TGTGCCAGCAGCAGAGGACCGGGACAGGGTTCTTACGAGCAGTACTTC. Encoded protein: CASSRGPGQGSYEQYF.

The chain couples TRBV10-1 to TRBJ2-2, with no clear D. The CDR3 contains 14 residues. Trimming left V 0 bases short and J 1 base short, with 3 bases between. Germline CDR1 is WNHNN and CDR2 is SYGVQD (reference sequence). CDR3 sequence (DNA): TGCGCCAGCAGTGAGTCTCTGAACACCGGGGAGCTGTTTTTT. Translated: CASSESLNTGELFF.

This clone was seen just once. The CDR3 DNA is TGTGCCAGCAGCCAATCCAGTGGAAACACCATATATTTT. Translating gives CASSQSSGNTIYF. This chain links TRBV11-2 with TRBJ1-3, with unresolved D. V dropped 5 bases and J dropped 3 bases, with 8 bases sitting between them. Germline CDR1 reads SGHAT; CDR2 reads FQNNGV. The CDR3 sequence is 13 residues long.

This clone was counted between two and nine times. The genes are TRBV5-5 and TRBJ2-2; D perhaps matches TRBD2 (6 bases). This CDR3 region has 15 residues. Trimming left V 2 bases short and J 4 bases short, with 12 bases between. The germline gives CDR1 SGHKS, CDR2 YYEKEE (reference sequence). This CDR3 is CASSFGWGLTGELFF. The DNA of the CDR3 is TGTGCCAGCAGCTTTGGATGGGGACTCACCGGGGAGCTGTTTTTT.

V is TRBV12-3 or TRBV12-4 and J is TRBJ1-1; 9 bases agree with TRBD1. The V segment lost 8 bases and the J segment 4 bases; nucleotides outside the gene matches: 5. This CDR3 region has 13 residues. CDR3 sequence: CASQTGGPTEAFF. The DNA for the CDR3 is TGTGCCAGCCAAACAGGGGGCCCCACTGAAGCTTTCTTT.

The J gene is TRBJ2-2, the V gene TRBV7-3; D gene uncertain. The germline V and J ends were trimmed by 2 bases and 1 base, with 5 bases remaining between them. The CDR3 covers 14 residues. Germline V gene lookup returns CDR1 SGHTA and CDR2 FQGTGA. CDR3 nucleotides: TGTGCCAGCAGCTTACTCCGGAACACCGGGGAGCTGTTTTTT. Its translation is CASSLLRNTGELFF.

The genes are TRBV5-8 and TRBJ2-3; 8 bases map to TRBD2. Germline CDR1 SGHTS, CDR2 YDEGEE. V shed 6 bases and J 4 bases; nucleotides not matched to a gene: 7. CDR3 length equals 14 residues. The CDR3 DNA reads TGTGCCAGCACCTCGGGGGGGGGTCCAGATACGCAGTATTTT. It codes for CASTSGGGPDTQYF. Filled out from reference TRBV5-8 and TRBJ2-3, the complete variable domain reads EAGVTQSPTHLIKTRGQQATLRCSPISGHTSVYWYQQALGLGLQFLLWYDEGEERNRGNFPPRFSGRQFPNYSSELNVNALELEDSALYLCASTSGGGPDTQYFGPGTRLTVL.

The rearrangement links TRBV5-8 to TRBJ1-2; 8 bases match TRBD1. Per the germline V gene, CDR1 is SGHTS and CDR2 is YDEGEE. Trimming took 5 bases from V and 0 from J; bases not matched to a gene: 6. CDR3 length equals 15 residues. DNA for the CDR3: TGTGCCAGCAGATCCCGGACAGGGACTAACTATGGCTACACCTTC. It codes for CASRSRTGTNYGYTF.

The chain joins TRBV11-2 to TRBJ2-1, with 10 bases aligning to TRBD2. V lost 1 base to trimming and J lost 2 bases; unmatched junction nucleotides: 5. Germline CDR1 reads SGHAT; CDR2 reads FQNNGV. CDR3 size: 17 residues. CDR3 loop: CASSLGLAGEAYNEQFF. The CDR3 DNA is TGTGCCAGCAGCTTAGGGCTAGCGGGGGAAGCCTACAATGAGCAGTTCTTC.

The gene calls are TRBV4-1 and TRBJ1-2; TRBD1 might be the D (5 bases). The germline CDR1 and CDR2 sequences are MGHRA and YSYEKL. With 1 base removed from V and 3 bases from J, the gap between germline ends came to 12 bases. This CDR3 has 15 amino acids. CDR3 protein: CASSQGRAGYYGYTF. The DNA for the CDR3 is TGCGCCAGCAGCCAAGGTAGGGCAGGGTACTATGGCTACACCTTC.

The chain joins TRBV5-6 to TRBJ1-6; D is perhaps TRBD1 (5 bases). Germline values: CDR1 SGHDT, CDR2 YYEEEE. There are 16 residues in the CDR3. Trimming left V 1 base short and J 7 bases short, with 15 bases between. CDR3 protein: CASSLRGGATNSPLHF. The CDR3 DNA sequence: TGTGCCAGCAGCTTGCGGGGGGGAGCGACAAATTCACCCCTCCACTTT.

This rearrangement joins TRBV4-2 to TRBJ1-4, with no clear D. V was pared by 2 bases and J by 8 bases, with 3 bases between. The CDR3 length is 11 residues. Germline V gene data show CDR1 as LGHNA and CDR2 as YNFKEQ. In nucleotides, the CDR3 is TGTGCCAGCAGCCAACTAGAAAAACTGTTTTTT. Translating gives CASSQLEKLFF.

CDR3 loop: CASSKDRGTGELFF. In DNA, the CDR3 is TGCGCCAGCAGTAAAGACAGGGGGACCGGGGAGCTGTTTTTT. The gene calls are TRBV23-1 and TRBJ2-2; 9 bases are shared with TRBD1. Being an ORF, TRBV23-1 has a function that is uncertain. CDR3 length: 14 residues. Trimming at V came to 5 bases and at J to 5 bases, leaving 3 bases not matched to a gene.

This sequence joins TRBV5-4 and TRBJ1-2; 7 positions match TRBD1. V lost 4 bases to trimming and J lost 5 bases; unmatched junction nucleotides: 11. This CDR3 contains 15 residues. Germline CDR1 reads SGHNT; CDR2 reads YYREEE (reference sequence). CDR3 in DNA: TGTGCCAGCAGCGGGAGACAGGGCGGGGGGTATGGCTACACCTTC. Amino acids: CASSGRQGGGYGYTF.

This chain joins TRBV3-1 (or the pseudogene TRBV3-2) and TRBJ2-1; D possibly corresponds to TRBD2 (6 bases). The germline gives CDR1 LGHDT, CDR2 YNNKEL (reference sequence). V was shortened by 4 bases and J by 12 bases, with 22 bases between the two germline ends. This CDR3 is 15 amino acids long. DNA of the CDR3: TGTGCCAGCAGCCCCCGACTAGAAGAACCGCGTTCGCAGTTCTTC. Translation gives CASSPRLEEPRSQFF.

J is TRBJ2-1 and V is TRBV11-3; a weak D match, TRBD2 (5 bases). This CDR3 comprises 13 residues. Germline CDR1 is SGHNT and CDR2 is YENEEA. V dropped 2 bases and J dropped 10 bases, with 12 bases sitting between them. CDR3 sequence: CASSLTGRREQFF. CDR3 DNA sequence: TGTGCCAGCAGCTTAACGGGAAGGAGGGAGCAGTTCTTC.

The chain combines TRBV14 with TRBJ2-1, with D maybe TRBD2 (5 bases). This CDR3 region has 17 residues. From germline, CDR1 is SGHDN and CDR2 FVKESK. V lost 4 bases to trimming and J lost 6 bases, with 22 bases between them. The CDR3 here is CASSLGLSQYLSNEQFF. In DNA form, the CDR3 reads TGTGCCAGCAGCCTCGGACTCTCCCAGTACTTGTCCAATGAGCAGTTCTTC.

The CDR3 DNA reads TGTGCCAGCAGCCAACCCACGGCGGGGCGGGCAGATACGCAGTATTTT. Translated, it gives CASSQPTAGRADTQYF. This chain joins TRBV14 and TRBJ2-3, with a possible D match to TRBD2 (6 bases). Trimming cost V 2 bases and J 4 bases, with 16 bases left between them. Germline V CDR1 and CDR2: SGHDN, FVKESK. There are 16 residues in the CDR3.

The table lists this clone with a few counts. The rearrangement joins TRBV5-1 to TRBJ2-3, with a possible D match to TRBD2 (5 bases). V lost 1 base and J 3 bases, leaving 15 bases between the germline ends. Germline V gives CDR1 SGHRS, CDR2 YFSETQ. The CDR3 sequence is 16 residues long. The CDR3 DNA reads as TGCGCCAGCAGCTTGAGAGGTTTTGGGAGTACAGATACGCAGTATTTT. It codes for CASSLRGFGSTDTQYF.

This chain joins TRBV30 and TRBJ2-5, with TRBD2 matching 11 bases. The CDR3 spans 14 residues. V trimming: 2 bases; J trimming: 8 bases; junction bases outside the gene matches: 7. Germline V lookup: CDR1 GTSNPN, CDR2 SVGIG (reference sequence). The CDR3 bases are TGTGCCTGGAGTTCCGGGACTAGCGGAGGTACCCAGTACTTC. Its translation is CAWSSGTSGGTQYF.

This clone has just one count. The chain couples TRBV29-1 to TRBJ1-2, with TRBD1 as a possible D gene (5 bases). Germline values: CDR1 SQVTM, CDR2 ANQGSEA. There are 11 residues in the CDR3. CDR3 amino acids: CRGEGIYGYTF. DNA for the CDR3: TGCAGGGGGGAGGGAATCTATGGCTACACCTTC.

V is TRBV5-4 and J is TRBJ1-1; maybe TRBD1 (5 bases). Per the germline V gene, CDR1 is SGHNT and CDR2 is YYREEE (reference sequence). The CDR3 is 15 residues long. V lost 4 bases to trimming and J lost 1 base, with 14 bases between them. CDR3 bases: TGTGCCAGCAGCCTACATGGGGCGGCGAACACTGAAGCTTTCTTT. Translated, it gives CASSLHGAANTEAFF.

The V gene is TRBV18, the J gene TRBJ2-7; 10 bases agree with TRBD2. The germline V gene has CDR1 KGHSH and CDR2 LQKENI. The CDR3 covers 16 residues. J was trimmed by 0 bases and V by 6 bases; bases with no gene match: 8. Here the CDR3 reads CASSLSSGGTSYEQYF. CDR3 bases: TGTGCCAGCTCCCTCTCTAGCGGGGGAACCTCCTACGAGCAGTACTTC. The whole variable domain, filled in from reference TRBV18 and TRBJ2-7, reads NAGVMQNPRHLVRRRGQEARLRCSPMKGHSHVYWYRQLPEEGLKFMVYLQKENIIDESGMPKERFSAEFPKEGPSILRIQQVVRGDSAAYFCASSLSSGGTSYEQYFGPGTRLTVT.

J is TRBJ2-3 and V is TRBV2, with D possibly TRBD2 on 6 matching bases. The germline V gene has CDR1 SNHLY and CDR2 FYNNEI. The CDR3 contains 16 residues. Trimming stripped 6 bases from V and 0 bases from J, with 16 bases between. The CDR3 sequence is CASRGRGRPSTDTQYF. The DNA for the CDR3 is TGTGCCAGCAGGGGGCGGGGCAGGCCAAGCACAGATACGCAGTATTTT.

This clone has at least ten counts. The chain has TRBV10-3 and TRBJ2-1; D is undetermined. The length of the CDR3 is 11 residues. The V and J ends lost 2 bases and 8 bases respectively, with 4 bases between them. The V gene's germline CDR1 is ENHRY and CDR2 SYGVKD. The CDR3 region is CAISENYEQFF. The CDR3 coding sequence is TGTGCCATCAGTGAGAACTATGAGCAGTTCTTC.

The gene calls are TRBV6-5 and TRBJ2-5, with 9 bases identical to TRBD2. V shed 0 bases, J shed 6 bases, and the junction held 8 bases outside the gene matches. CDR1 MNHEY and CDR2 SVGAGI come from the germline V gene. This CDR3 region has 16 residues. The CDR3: CASSYSIGAGGKTQYF. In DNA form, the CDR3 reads TGTGCCAGCAGTTACTCGATAGGAGCGGGGGGAAAGACCCAGTACTTC.

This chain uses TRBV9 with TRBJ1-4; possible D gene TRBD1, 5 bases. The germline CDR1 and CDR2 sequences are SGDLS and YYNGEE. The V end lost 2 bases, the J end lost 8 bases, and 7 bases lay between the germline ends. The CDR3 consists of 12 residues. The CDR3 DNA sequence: TGTGCCAGCAGCGTCCAGGGAGAAAAACTGTTTTTT. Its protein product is CASSVQGEKLFF.

Here the CDR3 reads CASSPLTESTEAFF. The CDR3 region has the DNA TGCGCCAGCAGCCCCTTAACAGAGAGCACTGAAGCTTTCTTT. The rearrangement links TRBV5-1 to TRBJ1-1; D unclear. This CDR3 comprises 14 residues. Germline V gene lookup returns CDR1 SGHRS and CDR2 YFSETQ. Trimming removed 4 bases from V and 4 bases from J, with 14 bases in between.